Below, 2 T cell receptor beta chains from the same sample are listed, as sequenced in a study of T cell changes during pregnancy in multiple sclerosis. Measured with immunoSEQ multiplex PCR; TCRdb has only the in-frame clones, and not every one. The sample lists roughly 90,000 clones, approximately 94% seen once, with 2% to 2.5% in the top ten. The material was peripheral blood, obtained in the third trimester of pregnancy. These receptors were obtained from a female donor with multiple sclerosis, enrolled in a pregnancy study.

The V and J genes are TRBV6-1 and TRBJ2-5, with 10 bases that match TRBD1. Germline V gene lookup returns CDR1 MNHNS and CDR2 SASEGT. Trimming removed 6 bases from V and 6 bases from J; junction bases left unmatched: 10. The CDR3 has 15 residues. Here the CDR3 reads CASSATGTGEQTQYF. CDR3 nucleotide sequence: TGTGCCAGCAGCGCGACCGGGACAGGGGAGCAGACCCAGTACTTC.

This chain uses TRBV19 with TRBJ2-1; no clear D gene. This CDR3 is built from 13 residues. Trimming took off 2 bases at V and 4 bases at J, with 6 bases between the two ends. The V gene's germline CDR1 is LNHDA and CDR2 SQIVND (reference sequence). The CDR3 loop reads CASSIISYNEQFF. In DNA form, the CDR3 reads TGTGCCAGTAGTATAATCTCGTACAATGAGCAGTTCTTC. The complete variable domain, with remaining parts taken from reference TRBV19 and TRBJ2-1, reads DGGITQSPKYLFRKEGQNVTLSCEQNLNHDAMYWYRQDPGQGLRLIYYSQIVNDFQKGDIAEGYSVSREKKESFPLTVTSAQKNPTAFYLCASSIISYNEQFFGPGTRLTVL.